The source of this T cell receptor beta chain is a study of response to subunit inactivated influenza vaccine. The CDR3 length is 12 residues. V lost 6 bases, J lost 0 bases, and 9 bases lay in between. Looked up from germline, CDR1 is SQVTM and CDR2 is ANQGSEA. TCRdb ran MiXCR on the RT-PCR reads and lists one entry per CDR3 protein. The table records roughly 500,000 distinct CDR3 sequences, approximately 22% of them present only once. The same sample was also studied in work on T cells expressing NK-cell markers. From that study: Template switching by 5'RACE with UMIs generated the TCR beta cDNA. Sorted CD3+CD56+NKG2C+, CD3+CD56+NKG2C- and CD3+CD56-NKG2C+ T cells supplied TCR beta repertoires.

This TCR came from a man aged 45-60 years who received an inactivated influenza vaccine. This rearrangement joins TRBV29-1 to TRBJ2-7, with no clear D. The material sequenced was CD4+ T cells sorted from PBMCs, taken 11 to 12 days after vaccination. CDR3 DNA sequence: TGCAGCGTGACGGTTAGCTCCTACGAGCAGTACTTC. Protein sequence: CSVTVSSYEQYF.